What follows are 32 T cell receptor beta chains derived from one specimen sequenced in a study of CD8+ T cells in alopecia areata. RNA extraction and reverse transcription yielded cDNA as sequencing template. Clones were read by immunoSEQ multiplex PCR, and TCRdb kept only the in-frame ones, dropping some. The sample has approximately 160,000 clones; 55% to 75% are singletons. Treatment described: oral pan-JAK inhibitor, 5-10 mg twice daily. The sample was CD4+ T cells sorted from blood, taken at week 24, from a patient treated with tofacitinib. The receptor set was obtained from a human donor with alopecia areata.

The J gene is TRBJ2-1, the V gene TRBV2, with 9 bases that match TRBD2. J was trimmed by 5 bases and V by 6 bases; bases with no gene match: 2. Germline V CDR1 and CDR2: SNHLY, FYNNEI. The CDR3 runs to 13 residues. CDR3: CASRASGDNEQFF. In DNA, the CDR3 is TGTGCCAGCAGAGCTAGCGGGGACAATGAGCAGTTCTTC.

The chain has TRBV2 and TRBJ1-2; D uncertain. The germline gives CDR1 SNHLY, CDR2 FYNNEI. V was trimmed by 5 bases and J by 4 bases, leaving 17 bases between them. The CDR3 covers 15 residues. CDR3 loop: CASSFDSGSLYGYTF. The CDR3 region has the DNA TGTGCCAGCAGTTTTGACTCTGGGAGCCTCTATGGCTACACCTTC. Full variable domain (outside the CDR3, taken from reference TRBV2 and TRBJ1-2): EPEVTQTPSHQVTQMGQEVILRCVPISNHLYFYWYRQILGQKVEFLVSFYNNEISEKSEIFDDQFSVERPDGSNFTLKIRSTKLEDSAMYFCASSFDSGSLYGYTFGSGTRLTVV.

This clone was detected only a few times. The chain is built from TRBV5-6 and TRBJ1-2, with D possibly being TRBD1 (5 bases). Deletions cut 4 bases from V and 7 bases from J, with 20 bases between. This CDR3 has 15 amino acids. Per germline, CDR1 SGHDT and CDR2 YYEEEE. The CDR3, as DNA: TGTGCCAGCAGCCCCCAGGGCTTAATGTATGGTGGCTACACCTTC. Translated, it gives CASSPQGLMYGGYTF.

This rearrangement joins TRBV30 to TRBJ1-2, with D possibly matching TRBD1 (5 bases). V was clipped by 1 base and J by 6 bases, with 12 bases between them. Per the germline V gene, CDR1 is GTSNPN and CDR2 is SVGIG (reference sequence). This CDR3 has 13 amino acids. CDR3 in amino acids: CAWSAQGTDGYTF. Written as DNA, the CDR3 is TGTGCCTGGAGTGCGCAGGGAACGGATGGCTACACCTTC.

The rearrangement uses TRBV25-1 and TRBJ1-5; no clear D. In germline, CDR1 is MGHDK, CDR2 SYGVNS. V was pared by 5 bases and J by 9 bases, with 8 bases between. The CDR3 contains 11 residues. CDR3 coding DNA: TGTGCCAGCAGTCCCCGGCCGCCCCAGCATTTT. The encoded protein is CASSPRPPQHF.

The J gene is TRBJ1-1, the V gene TRBV7-6; TRBD1 might be the D (5 bases). The length of the CDR3 is 15 residues. In germline, CDR1 is SGHVS, CDR2 FNYEAQ. V lost 0 bases and J 4 bases, leaving 12 bases between the germline ends. CDR3 in amino acids: CASSLAGGRGTEAFF. The CDR3 region has the DNA TGTGCCAGCAGCTTAGCTGGGGGTAGGGGCACTGAAGCTTTCTTT.

Only a few counts were recorded for this clone. The chain combines TRBV29-1 with TRBJ1-2; D remains ambiguous. Germline values: CDR1 SQVTM, CDR2 ANQGSEA. This CDR3 is built from 13 residues. Between the trimmed V and J ends, which lost 4 bases and 1 base, there was a span of 10 bases. CDR3 sequence reads: CSVVPRFNYGYTF. CDR3 nucleotide sequence: TGCAGCGTTGTACCCCGGTTTAACTATGGCTACACCTTC.

The chain couples TRBV9 to TRBJ1-2; the D is unclear. The V gene lost 0 bases and the J gene lost 8 bases, with 11 bases spanning the gap. The CDR3 has 13 amino acids. Germline-derived CDR1 and CDR2 are SGDLS and YYNGEE. Written as DNA, the CDR3 is TGTGCCAGCAGCGTAGGAGCATATCAGGGCTACACCTTC. It is translated as CASSVGAYQGYTF. The full variable domain, in which reference TRBV9 and TRBJ1-2 provide the parts outside the CDR3, is DSGVTQTPKHLITATGQRVTLRCSPRSGDLSVYWYQQSLDQGLQFLIQYYNGEERAKGNILERFSAQQFPDLHSELNLSSLELGDSALYFCASSVGAYQGYTFGSGTRLTVV.

This chain uses TRBV2 with TRBJ1-5; 7 nucleotides agree with TRBD1. This CDR3 is 16 amino acids long. V shed 6 bases and J 4 bases; nucleotides not matched to a gene: 12. Germline values: CDR1 SNHLY, CDR2 FYNNEI. The CDR3 DNA sequence: TGTGCCAGCAGCGCGGGACAGCTCGAACGGAATCAGCCCCAGCATTTT. The encoded protein is CASSAGQLERNQPQHF.

The chain has TRBV29-1 and TRBJ1-1, with D hard to call. This CDR3 is 13 amino acids long. The ends were cut back, 7 bases at V and 0 bases at J, with 12 bases in the middle. CDR1 is SQVTM, CDR2 ANQGSEA, per germline. The CDR3 here is CSARHSLNTEAFF. The DNA of the CDR3 is TGCAGCGCAAGACATTCCTTGAACACTGAAGCTTTCTTT.

The rearrangement joins TRBV6-5 to TRBJ1-2; D remains unclear. The V end was cut by 3 bases, the J end by 3 bases, with 11 bases between. CDR3 length: 14 amino acids. Germline CDR1 MNHEY, CDR2 SVGAGI. The CDR3, as DNA: TGTGCCAGCAGTTATGCCTTCAACGACTATGGCTACACCTTC. Translation gives CASSYAFNDYGYTF.

In this sample, this clone turned up a few times. This chain joins TRBV5-6 and TRBJ1-2, with TRBD1 matching 11 bases. J lost 5 bases, V lost 0 bases, and 6 bases had no gene match. The germline CDR1 and CDR2 sequences are SGHDT and YYEEEE. The CDR3 is 16 residues long. CDR3 in DNA: TGTGCCAGCAGCTTGGCGGGACAGGGGGGACCTTATGGCTACACCTTC. It encodes CASSLAGQGGPYGYTF.

This clone occurred a few times. V and J are TRBV19 and TRBJ2-4, with a tentative D call TRBD1 (6 bases). The CDR3 runs 16 residues. CDR1 and CDR2 from the germline V gene are LNHDA and SQIVND (reference sequence). V was clipped by 5 bases and J by 1 base, with 15 bases between them. The CDR3 region is CASSAYREMAKNIQYF. CDR3 bases: TGTGCCAGTAGTGCTTACAGGGAGATGGCCAAAAACATTCAGTACTTC.

The J gene is TRBJ2-5, the V gene TRBV5-5; D uncertain. The V and J ends lost 2 bases and 0 bases respectively, with 8 bases between them. CDR3 length equals 14 residues. From germline, CDR1 is SGHKS and CDR2 YYEKEE (reference sequence). The CDR3 sequence: CASSFGPYQETQYF. The CDR3 DNA reads TGTGCCAGCAGCTTCGGTCCGTACCAAGAGACCCAGTACTTC.

The chain is built from TRBV30 and TRBJ1-1; TRBD1 might be the D (6 bases). Germline V CDR1 and CDR2: GTSNPN, SVGIG (reference sequence). Between the trimmed V and J ends, which lost 4 bases and 1 base, there was a span of 16 bases. There are 15 residues in the CDR3. The CDR3 DNA follows: TGTGCCTGGAATCCGGGGGGCGGACGGAACACTGAAGCTTTCTTT. Its protein is CAWNPGGGRNTEAFF.

The chain uses TRBV5-1 and TRBJ2-5, with D possibly TRBD2 on 5 matching bases. Germline CDR1 SGHRS, CDR2 YFSETQ. V gave up 4 bases and J gave up 2 bases, with 15 bases separating them. This CDR3 has 15 amino acids. The CDR3 bases are TGCGCCAGCAGCCGGGATCATCGGGGTCAAGAGACCCAGTACTTC. Its protein product is CASSRDHRGQETQYF.

The chain has TRBV11-2 and TRBJ2-7; D is unclear. There are 13 residues in the CDR3. V shed 5 bases and J shed 3 bases, with 11 bases lying between them. Germline-derived CDR1 and CDR2 are SGHAT and FQNNGV. CDR3 residues: CASSGRSRYEQYF. The CDR3 bases are TGTGCCAGCAGCGGCAGATCGCGCTACGAGCAGTACTTC.

The chain uses TRBV29-1 and TRBJ2-7; D ambiguous. Germline V gene sequence: CDR1 SQVTM, CDR2 ANQGSEA. The V gene lost 6 bases and the J gene lost 0 bases, with 9 bases spanning the gap. This CDR3 is 12 amino acids long. CDR3: CSVCDNSYEQYF. For the CDR3, the DNA is TGCAGCGTCTGCGACAACTCCTACGAGCAGTACTTC.

The chain recombines TRBV28 with TRBJ1-1; perhaps TRBD1 as D (5 bases). The CDR3 has 15 amino acids. Germline V CDR1 and CDR2: MDHEN, SYDVKM. V lost 1 base, J lost 4 bases, and 13 bases lay in between. In nucleotides, the CDR3 is TGTGCCAGCAGTTTATTCCAGGGAGGAGGCACTGAAGCTTTCTTT. Encoded protein: CASSLFQGGGTEAFF.

This clone was counted a few times. The same CDR3 arises from other DNA sequences in this sample as well. The V and J genes are TRBV30 and TRBJ1-3; D is uncertain. This CDR3 has 11 residues. The ends were cut back, 2 bases at V and 3 bases at J, with 2 bases in the middle. CDR1 and CDR2 from the germline V gene are GTSNPN and SVGIG (reference sequence). CDR3 coding DNA: TGTGCCTGGAGTCGTGGAAACACCATATATTTT. Protein: CAWSRGNTIYF.

This clone was recorded a few times. V is TRBV4-2 and J is TRBJ2-1; no clear D. V lost 2 bases to trimming and J lost 4 bases, with 12 bases between them. CDR1 is LGHNA and CDR2 is YNFKEQ in the germline V gene. The CDR3 consists of 15 residues. CDR3: CASSQSYSEYNEQFF. The CDR3, as DNA: TGTGCCAGCAGCCAAAGTTACTCTGAATACAATGAGCAGTTCTTC.

This chain connects TRBV27 to TRBJ1-2; TRBD1 matches at 7 bases. The CDR3 runs to 14 residues. With V trimmed by 5 bases and J by 4 bases, 7 bases remained unmatched. CDR1 and CDR2 (germline): MNHEY, SMNVEV (reference sequence). This chain's CDR3 is CASSPTGRVYGYTF. DNA of the CDR3: TGTGCCAGCAGTCCGACAGGGCGGGTCTATGGCTACACCTTC.

The chain links TRBV5-1 to TRBJ2-6; D gene unclear. V lost 0 bases and J lost 4, with 8 bases in between. The CDR3 runs 15 residues. CDR1 SGHRS and CDR2 YFSETQ come from the germline V gene. CDR3 nucleotide sequence: TGCGCCAGCAGCTTGGAGGTAGCCGGGGCCAACGTCCTGACTTTC. Amino acids: CASSLEVAGANVLTF.

Worth noting for this clone: This specimen includes other DNA sequences encoding the same CDR3. The chain has TRBV29-1 and TRBJ1-1; D is possibly TRBD1 (5 bases). Trimming cost V 5 bases and J 1 base, with 8 bases left between them. Germline-derived CDR1 and CDR2 are SQVTM and ANQGSEA. CDR3 length: 12 amino acids. In DNA form, the CDR3 reads TGCAGCGTTAGGGGTGGGAACACTGAAGCTTTCTTT. Amino acids: CSVRGGNTEAFF.

This clone came up a few times. The chain links TRBV6-5 to TRBJ2-2, with no clear D. The CDR3 has 13 amino acids. V lost 8 bases and J lost 4, with 11 bases in between. Germline-derived CDR1 and CDR2 are MNHEY and SVGAGI. CDR3 residues: CASYGHPTGELFF. The CDR3 nucleotides are TGTGCCAGCTACGGGCATCCCACCGGGGAGCTGTTTTTT.

This clone was counted a few times. The chain joins TRBV5-6 to TRBJ1-5; D is undetermined. Trimming removed 0 bases from V and 4 bases from J, with 14 bases in between. Germline V gene lookup returns CDR1 SGHDT and CDR2 YYEEEE. CDR3 length equals 16 residues. Written as DNA, the CDR3 is TGTGCCAGCAGCTTGGCCCCAGGCCAGCAGAATCAGCCCCAGCATTTT. Translation: CASSLAPGQQNQPQHF. The whole variable domain, filled in from reference TRBV5-6 and TRBJ1-5, reads DAGVTQSPTHLIKTRGQQVTLRCSPKSGHDTVSWYQQALGQGPQFIFQYYEEEERQRGNFPDRFSGHQFPNYSSELNVNALLLGDSALYLCASSLAPGQQNQPQHFGDGTRLSIL.

V is TRBV15 and J is TRBJ1-4, with D maybe TRBD1 (6 bases). CDR3 size: 13 residues. V shed 2 bases and J shed 8 bases, with 9 bases lying between them. Per the germline V gene, CDR1 is LNHNV and CDR2 is YYDKDF (reference sequence). The CDR3 coding sequence is TGTGCCACCAGCAGACAGGGGAAAGAAAAACTGTTTTTT. Protein sequence: CATSRQGKEKLFF.

In the case of this clone: Within the sample, other DNA sequences also encode this same CDR3. The rearrangement links TRBV7-3 to TRBJ2-1, with a possible D match to TRBD2 (6 bases). The CDR3 runs 16 residues. With 2 bases removed from V and 0 bases from J, the gap between germline ends came to 11 bases. The germline V gene has CDR1 SGHTA and CDR2 FQGTGA. CDR3 nucleotide sequence: TGTGCCAGCAGCTTACGTCGCGGGGACTCCTACAATGAGCAGTTCTTC. This sequence encodes CASSLRRGDSYNEQFF.

The genes are TRBV5-6 and TRBJ1-1, with D uncertain. This CDR3 is built from 17 residues. Germline values: CDR1 SGHDT, CDR2 YYEEEE. V lost 1 base to trimming and J lost 6 bases, with 22 bases between them. The CDR3 spells CASSLRGPPAWSAEAFF. In DNA form, the CDR3 reads TGTGCCAGCAGCTTGAGAGGACCGCCAGCATGGTCGGCTGAAGCTTTCTTT.

V is TRBV4-2 and J is TRBJ2-7; D remains unclear. V lost 3 bases and J lost 2, with 8 bases in between. From germline, CDR1 is LGHNA and CDR2 YNFKEQ. The CDR3 consists of 13 residues. CDR3 sequence (DNA): TGTGCCAGCAGCCAGAGCACGACCTACGAGCAGTACTTC. Translated, it gives CASSQSTTYEQYF.

This sequence joins TRBV30 and TRBJ1-4; 7 nucleotides agree with TRBD1. V shed 5 bases, J shed 6 bases, and the junction held 3 bases outside the gene matches. This CDR3 region has 12 residues. Germline assignment: CDR1 GTSNPN and CDR2 SVGIG (reference sequence). The CDR3 here is CAWDREDEKLFF. The CDR3 bases are TGTGCCTGGGACAGGGAGGATGAAAAACTGTTTTTT.

The gene calls are TRBV19 and TRBJ2-5; no reliable D call. V was shortened by 10 bases and J by 5 bases, with 11 bases between the two germline ends. The CDR3 spans 11 residues. Per germline, CDR1 LNHDA and CDR2 SQIVND (reference sequence). The CDR3 sequence: CATLSRETQYF. In DNA form, the CDR3 reads TGTGCCACCCTCTCCCGCGAGACCCAGTACTTC.